These 14 T cell receptor beta chains were all obtained from the same sample, sequenced in a study of cytomegalovirus exposure and HLA in healthy donors. The study ran its PCR with 60 Vbeta and 13 Jbeta primers. Repertoires were generated with immunoSEQ multiplex PCR, while TCRdb's copy carries only in-frame clones and drops some. The sample shows 120,000 or so clones, around four fifths of them seen only once. The specimen was PBMCs. The source of these receptors is a man aged 25 to 45 in good health and CMV-seropositive.

The gene calls are TRBV6-5 and TRBJ2-7; no clear D. V was clipped by 0 bases and J by 4 bases, with 13 bases between them. Germline assignment: CDR1 MNHEY and CDR2 SVGAGI. The CDR3 runs to 15 residues. The CDR3 protein is CASSYSYHSTYEQYF. The CDR3 DNA reads TGTGCCAGCAGTTACTCGTACCACTCAACGTACGAGCAGTACTTC.

In its sample, this clone was seen a few times. This chain joins TRBV6-1 and TRBJ2-7, with D uncertain. The V gene lost 2 bases and the J gene lost 2 bases, with 13 bases spanning the gap. The CDR3 loop spans 15 amino acids. Germline V gene data show CDR1 as MNHNS and CDR2 as SASEGT. The CDR3 region has the DNA TGTGCCAGCAGTGAACTAACGGTCCTGGCCTACGAGCAGTACTTC. Its protein product is CASSELTVLAYEQYF.

The gene calls are TRBV7-9 and TRBJ1-4; 9 bases align to TRBD1. The CDR3 covers 17 residues. Germline V lookup: CDR1 SEHNR, CDR2 FQNEAQ (reference sequence). V lost 5 bases, J lost 2 bases, and 9 bases stayed unmatched. The CDR3 spells CASSLGQGIITNEKLFF. The CDR3 DNA sequence: TGTGCCAGCAGCCTCGGACAGGGGATTATTACTAATGAAAAACTGTTTTTT.

The chain carries TRBV28 and TRBJ2-1; TRBD1 might be the D (6 bases). V lost 5 bases and J lost 5, with 13 bases in between. Germline V gives CDR1 MDHEN, CDR2 SYDVKM. There are 14 residues in the CDR3. CDR3 sequence: CASSPLDRNNEQFF. CDR3 nucleotides: TGTGCCAGCAGTCCACTAGACAGGAACAATGAGCAGTTCTTC.

V gene TRBV5-8 combines with J gene TRBJ2-1; 7 bases are shared with TRBD2. The V and J ends lost 2 bases and 0 bases, in that order; junction bases with no gene match: 2. The CDR3 length is 15 residues. Germline V gene sequence: CDR1 SGHTS, CDR2 YDEGEE. CDR3 region: CASSLAGSSYNEQFF. The CDR3 bases are TGTGCCAGCAGCTTAGCGGGGAGCTCCTACAATGAGCAGTTCTTC.

The chain joins TRBV9 to TRBJ2-2; 7 bases map to TRBD2. Germline CDR1 and CDR2: SGDLS and YYNGEE. Trimming removed 1 base from V and 6 bases from J; junction bases left unmatched: 9. This CDR3 is 16 amino acids long. CDR3: CASSVRGVVGPGELFF. The CDR3 DNA sequence: TGTGCCAGCAGCGTACGGGGGGTGGTAGGGCCCGGGGAGCTGTTTTTT.

This rearrangement joins TRBV7-9 to TRBJ1-1, with 10 positions matching TRBD1. Per the germline V gene, CDR1 is SEHNR and CDR2 is FQNEAQ (reference sequence). This CDR3 is 14 amino acids long. V shed 5 bases, J shed 5 bases, and the junction held 5 bases outside the gene matches. The CDR3 here is CASSADRGGTEAFF. CDR3 coding DNA: TGTGCCAGCAGCGCGGACAGGGGGGGGACTGAAGCTTTCTTT. The complete variable domain, with remaining parts taken from reference TRBV7-9 and TRBJ1-1, reads DTGVSQNPRHKITKRGQNVTFRCDPISEHNRLYWYRQTLGQGPEFLTYFQNEAQLEKSRLLSDRFSAERPKGSFSTLEIQRTEQGDSAMYLCASSADRGGTEAFFGQGTRLTVV.

The J gene is TRBJ2-5, the V gene TRBV5-1; 9 bases are a match to TRBD1. The J call could be wrong; TRBJ2-7 is a better fit for the DNA end. The germline CDR1 and CDR2 sequences are SGHRS and YFSETQ. The CDR3 runs to 15 residues. CDR3 protein: CASSEEPGQGYEQYF. CDR3 DNA: TGCGCCAGCAGCGAGGAACCGGGACAGGGTTACGAGCAGTACTTC.

The rearrangement joins TRBV2 to TRBJ1-2; 12 bases are shared with TRBD1. The V gene end was trimmed by 6 bases and the J gene end by 3 bases; junction bases not matched to a gene: 2. This CDR3 has 14 amino acids. CDR1 and CDR2 (germline): SNHLY, FYNNEI. The CDR3 region is CASRGQGADYGYTF. CDR3 nucleotide sequence: TGTGCCAGCAGGGGACAGGGGGCGGACTATGGCTACACCTTC.

This clone was seen only a few times. The gene calls are TRBV5-1 and TRBJ1-2, with D maybe TRBD1 (5 bases). Germline CDR1 reads SGHRS; CDR2 reads YFSETQ. Deletions cut 9 bases from V and 0 bases from J, with 18 bases between. This CDR3 comprises 15 residues. CDR3: CATKPAMTANYGYTF. CDR3 nucleotides: TGCGCCACCAAACCGGCCATGACAGCTAACTATGGCTACACCTTC.

J is TRBJ2-2 and V is TRBV7-9; D call uncertain. CDR1 and CDR2 (germline): SEHNR, FQNEAQ (reference sequence). This CDR3 is built from 14 residues. V lost 2 bases to trimming and J lost 1 base, with 5 bases between them. Here the CDR3 DNA reads TGTGCCAGCAGCTTAAGAGGGAACACCGGGGAGCTGTTTTTT. Protein sequence: CASSLRGNTGELFF. Drawing the rest from reference TRBV7-9 and TRBJ2-2, the complete variable domain is DTGVSQNPRHKITKRGQNVTFRCDPISEHNRLYWYRQTLGQGPEFLTYFQNEAQLEKSRLLSDRFSAERPKGSFSTLEIQRTEQGDSAMYLCASSLRGNTGELFFGEGSRLTVL.

The CDR3 sequence is CASSYSAGRQYEQYF. In DNA, the CDR3 is TGTGCCAGCAGTTACTCGGCGGGCAGGCAGTACGAGCAGTACTTC. The J gene is TRBJ2-7, the V gene TRBV6-5; D may be TRBD2 (5 bases). Per the germline V gene, CDR1 is MNHEY and CDR2 is SVGAGI. V lost 0 bases and J 4 bases, leaving 13 bases between the germline ends. The CDR3 is 15 residues long.

This chain connects TRBV9 to TRBJ2-1; D possibly corresponds to TRBD2 (6 bases). The CDR3 consists of 15 residues. V lost 1 base and J lost 1, with 9 bases in between. Germline lookup yields CDR1 SGDLS and CDR2 YYNGEE. The DNA for the CDR3 is TGTGCCAGCAGCGTATCTGCGGGGTCCTACAATGAGCAGTTCTTC. It is translated as CASSVSAGSYNEQFF.

As concerns this clone: At one of its ends the junction is not consistent with the germline gene, which may arise from a read error. The V call is TRBV5-1, the J call TRBJ2-7; TRBD1 agrees at 9 bases. This CDR3 region has 15 residues. The V gene's germline CDR1 is SGHRS and CDR2 YFSETQ. This CDR3 is CASSLEGQGSDEQYF. The DNA of the CDR3 is TGCGCCAGCAGCTTGGAGGGACAGGGCTCCGACGAGCAGTACTTC.